Given below is one T cell receptor beta chain in context. This entry comes from a study of T cell changes during pregnancy in multiple sclerosis. V lost 2 bases to trimming and J lost 4 bases, with 8 bases between them. The V gene's germline CDR1 is GTSNPN and CDR2 SVGIG (reference sequence). The CDR3 is 12 residues long. Method: immunoSEQ multiplex PCR; TCRdb's copy keeps in-frame clones and lacks some. The top ten hold around 0.7% of the sample, which has 70,000 to 90,000 clones, just under 95% seen once. This chain links TRBV30 with TRBJ1-2; D possibly corresponds to TRBD1 (6 bases). The sample here was peripheral blood, taken in the second trimester of pregnancy. The TCR sequence derives from a female donor in good health, enrolled as a control in a pregnancy study. The CDR3 reads CAWSLGAYGYTF. In DNA form, the CDR3 reads TGTGCCTGGAGTTTGGGGGCCTATGGCTACACCTTC.